This is a list of T cell receptor beta chains from one sample in a study of blood T cells in healthy people across ages. In TCRdb, the 5' RACE reads were re-called with MiXCR into one record per CDR3 protein. The sample has some 1.4 million distinct CDR3 sequences, about 43% seen once. The sequenced material came from blood. The receptors were gathered from a woman younger than 30 in good health. Each CDR3 is given with its conserved first and last residue. Fields, in order: CDR3 length, V gene, D gene, clone size, J gene, CDR3 DNA, CDR3 protein. The D gene is left open where the match is weak. The listing skips clone size in some rows; elsewhere it reads once, few, many or a size class.

cdr3_length: 13; v_call: TRBV3-1; d_call: TRBD1; clone_size: NA; j_call: TRBJ2-7; cdr3_nt: TGTGCCAGCAGCCAAAAAGGGGGCAATGAGCAGTACTTC; cdr3_aa: CASSQKGGNEQYF
cdr3_length: 12; v_call: TRBV15; d_call: NA; clone_size: NA; j_call: TRBJ2-3; cdr3_nt: TGTGCCACCAGCAGACGAGAGGATACGCAGTATTTT; cdr3_aa: CATSRREDTQYF
cdr3_length: 18; v_call: TRBV7-9; d_call: TRBD2; clone_size: NA; j_call: TRBJ2-7; cdr3_nt: TGTGCCAGCAGCTTAGCGAGGGCTAGCGGGATAATCTTCCACGAGCAGTACTTC; cdr3_aa: CASSLARASGIIFHEQYF
cdr3_length: 16; v_call: TRBV20-1; d_call: NA; clone_size: NA; j_call: TRBJ2-1; cdr3_nt: TGCAGTGCCACATCCGGCGGCCCGAGCTCCTACAATGAGCAGTTCTTC; cdr3_aa: CSATSGGPSSYNEQFF
cdr3_length: 15; v_call: TRBV5-6; d_call: TRBD1; clone_size: NA; j_call: TRBJ2-7; cdr3_nt: TGTGCCAGCAGCCGCCCGACAGGGAAGTCCTACGAGCAGTACTTC; cdr3_aa: CASSRPTGKSYEQYF
cdr3_length: 14; v_call: TRBV27; d_call: TRBD1; clone_size: NA; j_call: TRBJ1-6; cdr3_nt: TGTGCCAGCAGTGCGACAGGGGTAGGGTCACCCCTCCACTTT; cdr3_aa: CASSATGVGSPLHF
cdr3_length: 11; v_call: TRBV28; d_call: NA; clone_size: many; j_call: TRBJ2-7; cdr3_nt: TGTGCCAGCACCCAGAACTACGAGCAGTACTTC; cdr3_aa: CASTQNYEQYF
cdr3_length: 18; v_call: TRBV28; d_call: TRBD1; clone_size: once; j_call: TRBJ2-7; cdr3_nt: TGTGCCAGCAGTTTAGACGACAGGGCTCTGAGCTCCTACAATGAGCAGTACTTC; cdr3_aa: CASSLDDRALSSYNEQYF
cdr3_length: 15; v_call: TRBV2; d_call: TRBD1; clone_size: NA; j_call: TRBJ2-5; cdr3_nt: TGTGCCAGCAGTGAAAGTGGGACAGCCAGGGAGACCCAGTACTTC; cdr3_aa: CASSESGTARETQYF
cdr3_length: 16; v_call: TRBV4-2; d_call: NA; clone_size: many; j_call: TRBJ2-7; cdr3_nt: TGTGCCAGCAGCCCCCAAGGGACATGGGGTCTCAACGAGCAGTACTTC; cdr3_aa: CASSPQGTWGLNEQYF
cdr3_length: 15; v_call: TRBV5-1; d_call: NA; clone_size: few; j_call: TRBJ2-7; cdr3_nt: TGCGCCAGCAGCTTGTGGGGGGACCAACTCTACGAGCAGTACTTC; cdr3_aa: CASSLWGDQLYEQYF
cdr3_length: 11; v_call: TRBV4-1; d_call: NA; clone_size: NA; j_call: TRBJ2-7; cdr3_nt: TGCGCCAGCAGCCTTAGGGTCGGGCAGTACTTC; cdr3_aa: CASSLRVGQYF
cdr3_length: 17; v_call: TRBV28; d_call: TRBD1; clone_size: few; j_call: TRBJ2-2; cdr3_nt: TGTGCCAGCACCTATCCCTCCGGGACAGGGGGACCCGGGGAGCTGTTTTTT; cdr3_aa: CASTYPSGTGGPGELFF
cdr3_length: 15; v_call: TRBV27; d_call: TRBD2; clone_size: NA; j_call: TRBJ2-7; cdr3_nt: TGTGCCAGCAGTTTGGGGCGGGAGGGGTTCTACGAGCAGTACTTC; cdr3_aa: CASSLGREGFYEQYF
cdr3_length: 14; v_call: TRBV6-6; d_call: NA; clone_size: NA; j_call: TRBJ2-5; cdr3_nt: TGTGCCAGCAGTGACGAACAAACTAAAGGGACCCAGTACTTC; cdr3_aa: CASSDEQTKGTQYF
cdr3_length: 18; v_call: TRBV12-3/TRBV12-4; d_call: TRBD2; clone_size: NA; j_call: TRBJ2-7; cdr3_nt: TGTGCCAGCAGTTTTTCGGGGGGGATCGGACTAACTCGCTACGAGCAGTACTTC; cdr3_aa: CASSFSGGIGLTRYEQYF